The 26 T cell receptor beta chains given below trace back to one sample, sequenced in a study of Ad26.COV2.S vaccination and SARS-CoV-2 variants. Described treatment: roughly 18 received Ad26.COV2.S at low or high dose, single or two shots; roughly five received placebo; per-sample allocation not given. The investigators took samples on day 63 after the first vaccine or placebo injection. The protocol was immunoSEQ multiplex PCR, while the TCRdb copy is restricted to in-frame clones and leaves out a portion. Among 300,000 to 400,000 clones listed, about 82% were seen once. The material was peripheral blood, obtained in a trial of Ad26.COV2.S vaccine versus placebo. The source is a person between 18 and 65 years old who received the Ad26.COV2.S COVID-19 vaccine or a placebo.

V gene TRBV19 combines with J gene TRBJ1-4; D is unclear. This CDR3 has 14 amino acids. The germline CDR1 and CDR2 sequences are LNHDA and SQIVND (reference sequence). V lost 4 bases, J lost 7 bases, and 13 bases lay in between. The CDR3 DNA sequence: TGTGCCAGTAGTAAAAGGGTAAAGGCTGAAAAACTGTTTTTT. It specifies CASSKRVKAEKLFF.

This clone has just one count. The chain combines TRBV21-1 with TRBJ1-5. TRBV21-1 is recorded as a pseudogene. This CDR3 has 13 residues. The CDR3 sequence: CASSKVGFQPQHF. The CDR3 DNA is TGTGCCAGCAGCAAAGTGGGGTTTCAGCCCCAGCATTTT.

The chain carries TRBV3-1 (or the pseudogene TRBV3-2) and TRBJ1-1; TRBD1 aligns across 8 bases. The germline V gene encodes CDR1 LGHDT and CDR2 YNNKEL (reference sequence). Germline trimming cut 1 base from V and 6 bases from J; bases unmatched to any gene: 7. There are 15 residues in the CDR3. CDR3 in DNA: TGTGCCAGCAGCCAAGCAATACAGGGGGTCCCTGAAGCTTTCTTT. It is translated as CASSQAIQGVPEAFF.

This clone appeared a single time. This CDR3 is CAFWGRASAYNEQFF. CDR3 nucleotides: TGTGCCTTTTGGGGGCGGGCTAGCGCCTACAATGAGCAGTTCTTC. The V call is TRBV30, the J call TRBJ2-1; D is tentatively TRBD1 or TRBD2 (6 bases each). V gave up 7 bases and J gave up 2 bases, with 18 bases separating them. Germline assignment: CDR1 GTSNPN and CDR2 SVGIG (reference sequence). CDR3 length: 15 amino acids.

The count of this clone is one. The V and J genes are TRBV27 and TRBJ1-2; weak D call: TRBD1 (6 bases). Per germline, CDR1 MNHEY and CDR2 SMNVEV (reference sequence). The length of the CDR3 is 13 residues. Between the trimmed V and J ends, which lost 6 bases and 5 bases, there was a span of 13 bases. In nucleotides, the CDR3 is TGTGCCAGCAGCCTGGACAGAACATATGGCTACACCTTC. Its translation is CASSLDRTYGYTF.

The V and J genes are TRBV30 and TRBJ2-5; TRBD2 is a possible D gene (5 bases). CDR3 length: 14 residues. V gave up 2 bases and J gave up 5 bases, with 15 bases separating them. Germline V gives CDR1 GTSNPN, CDR2 SVGIG (reference sequence). The CDR3 bases are TGTGCCTGGAGTCGCGAACGAGGGCCGGAGACCCAGTACTTC. Its translation is CAWSRERGPETQYF.

A few counts support this clone. The chain recombines TRBV7-9 with TRBJ2-2; 8 bases agree with TRBD1. J lost 7 bases, V lost 5 bases, and 6 bases had no gene match. The CDR3 is made up of 14 amino acids. Germline V gives CDR1 SEHNR, CDR2 FQNEAQ (reference sequence). CDR3 residues: CASSRQGSGGELFF. CDR3 in DNA: TGTGCCAGCAGCCGACAGGGGTCGGGCGGGGAGCTGTTTTTT.

The V and J genes are TRBV15 and TRBJ1-5, with D uncertain. The CDR3 contains 16 residues. CDR1 LNHNV and CDR2 YYDKDF come from the germline V gene (reference sequence). The V gene lost 3 bases and the J gene lost 3 bases, with 15 bases spanning the gap. CDR3 sequence reads: CATSSVVQQLNQPQHF. The CDR3 DNA is TGTGCCACCAGCAGTGTGGTCCAACAGCTCAATCAGCCCCAGCATTTT.

The DNA for the CDR3 is TGTGCCACCAGCAGAGGATGGGGAGAGCAGTTCTTC. It is translated as CATSRGWGEQFF. The gene calls are TRBV24-1 and TRBJ2-1; D unclear. CDR1 is KGHDR and CDR2 is SFDVKD in the germline V gene. The V and J ends lost 7 bases and 10 bases respectively, with 13 bases between them. This CDR3 has 12 amino acids.

The CDR3 bases are TGTGCCAGCAGTTACCTCGGGAGTACGCAGTATTTT. It is translated as CASSYLGSTQYF. The chain joins TRBV6-5 to TRBJ2-3, with D possibly matching TRBD2 (6 bases). This CDR3 is 12 amino acids long. Trimming stripped 2 bases from V and 8 bases from J, with 8 bases between. Germline loops: CDR1 MNHEY, CDR2 SVGAGI.

Here the CDR3 DNA reads TGTGCCAGCTCACCTCAGTCCCCCGGGACAGGGTCCCACTATGGCTACACCTTC. It codes for CASSPQSPGTGSHYGYTF. V and J are TRBV18 and TRBJ1-2, with 9 positions matching TRBD1. There are 18 residues in the CDR3. Germline V gene data show CDR1 as KGHSH and CDR2 as LQKENI. V lost 3 bases, J lost 3 bases, and 14 bases stayed unmatched.

The chain couples TRBV7-2 to TRBJ2-2, with 7 bases lining up with TRBD2. CDR1 and CDR2 (germline): SGHTA, FQGNSA. The CDR3 runs 16 residues. Losses at the gene ends were 1 base for V and 0 bases for J; bases not matched to a gene: 2. This CDR3 is CASSLGTRANTGELFF. The CDR3 nucleotides are TGTGCCAGCAGCTTAGGGACTAGGGCGAACACCGGGGAGCTGTTTTTT. Complete variable domain (other parts from reference TRBV7-2 and TRBJ2-2): GAGVSQSPSNKVTEKGKDVELRCDPISGHTALYWYRQSLGQGLEFLIYFQGNSAPDKSGLPSDRFSAERTGGSVSTLTIQRTQQEDSAVYLCASSLGTRANTGELFFGEGSRLTVL.

The chain links TRBV5-4 to TRBJ2-6; a weak D match, TRBD1 (6 bases). The CDR3 runs to 15 residues. Germline CDR1 is SGHNT and CDR2 is YYREEE (reference sequence). Trimming shortened V by 5 bases and J by 2 bases, and 11 bases separated the two germline ends. In DNA form, the CDR3 reads TGTGCCAGCAGTTACCAGGGGACTGGGGCCAACGTCCTGACTTTC. Translated, it gives CASSYQGTGANVLTF.

V and J are TRBV5-1 and TRBJ2-2; no clear D. CDR3 size: 14 residues. V lost 1 base and J lost 1, with 5 bases in between. CDR1 is SGHRS and CDR2 is YFSETQ in the germline V gene. In nucleotides, the CDR3 is TGCGCCAGCAGCTTGATAGGGAACACCGGGGAGCTGTTTTTT. Encoded protein: CASSLIGNTGELFF.

The chain combines TRBV6-5 with TRBJ1-2; D gene ambiguous. Trimming removed 8 bases at V and 4 bases at J, with 14 bases between. The CDR3 is made up of 13 amino acids. Looked up from germline, CDR1 is MNHEY and CDR2 is SVGAGI. The CDR3 DNA sequence: TGTGCCAGCCTATCCCACCGATCCTATGGCTACACCTTC. Amino acids: CASLSHRSYGYTF.

This clone was counted at least ten times. This chain joins TRBV5-1 and TRBJ1-5; D is perhaps TRBD1 (6 bases). The CDR3 has 15 residues. Germline V lookup: CDR1 SGHRS, CDR2 YFSETQ. Trimming pared 2 bases from V and 1 base from J, leaving 10 bases between. CDR3: CASSFDGQSNQPQHF. CDR3 in DNA: TGCGCCAGCAGCTTTGACGGACAGAGCAATCAGCCCCAGCATTTT.

This chain connects TRBV6-1 to TRBJ2-7; D call uncertain. Looked up from germline, CDR1 is MNHNS and CDR2 is SASEGT. Trimming stripped 2 bases from V and 4 bases from J, with 15 bases between. This CDR3 is 15 amino acids long. In nucleotides, the CDR3 is TGTGCCAGCAGTGAAAGGGCCTTTTCCCTTTACGAGCAGTACTTC. Protein: CASSERAFSLYEQYF.

The CDR3 DNA is TGTGCCAGCAGCTTCGACAGTGAGCAGTTCTTC. It translates to CASSFDSEQFF. V and J are TRBV7-9 and TRBJ2-1; a weak D match, TRBD1 (5 bases). Germline CDR1 SEHNR, CDR2 FQNEAQ (reference sequence). The CDR3 covers 11 residues. V shed 3 bases and J shed 9 bases, with 6 bases lying between them.

The rearrangement joins TRBV7-2 to TRBJ2-7, with D possibly being TRBD1 or TRBD2 (5 bases each). V was pared by 8 bases and J by 2 bases, with 16 bases between. In germline, CDR1 is SGHTA, CDR2 FQGNSA. The CDR3 length is 14 residues. As DNA, the CDR3 is TGTGCCAGCTCCGAGGCAGGGACGACCTACGAGCAGTACTTC. This encodes CASSEAGTTYEQYF.

The J gene is TRBJ1-6, the V gene TRBV5-1; unclear D gene. CDR1 SGHRS and CDR2 YFSETQ come from the germline V gene. V lost 1 base to trimming and J lost 9 bases, with 14 bases between them. This CDR3 has 15 residues. The CDR3 here is CASSLRSYDGSPLHF. The CDR3 DNA reads TGCGCCAGCAGCTTGAGGTCCTACGACGGTTCACCCCTCCACTTT.

The CDR3 coding sequence is TGTGCCAGCAGCCTCCTGGACTATCTAGAGCAGTATTTT. This translates into CASSLLDYLEQYF. This chain uses TRBV3-1 (or the pseudogene TRBV3-2) with TRBJ2-3; the D gene is possibly TRBD2 (6 bases). Per the germline V gene, CDR1 is LGHDT and CDR2 is YNNKEL (reference sequence). V lost 4 bases and J lost 11, with 16 bases in between. The CDR3 runs to 13 residues.

V and J are TRBV12-3 or TRBV12-4 and TRBJ2-5; no clear D. Trimming cost V 7 bases and J 4 bases, with 7 bases left between them. The length of the CDR3 is 11 residues. CDR3 nucleotide sequence: TGTGCCAGCACGGCAGGAGAGACCCAGTACTTC. Its protein product is CASTAGETQYF.

The genes are TRBV15 and TRBJ2-3; 8 positions agree with TRBD1. J lost 2 bases, V lost 0 bases, and 10 bases had no gene match. The CDR3 runs to 18 residues. Per germline, CDR1 LNHNV and CDR2 YYDKDF (reference sequence). The CDR3 protein is CATSRDPGWTGTTDTQYF. CDR3 bases: TGTGCCACCAGCAGAGACCCCGGCTGGACAGGGACCACAGATACGCAGTATTTT.

The genes are TRBV7-8 and TRBJ2-5, with 7 positions matching TRBD1. Per germline, CDR1 SGHVS and CDR2 FQNEAQ. The CDR3 is 15 amino acids. Germline trimming cut 5 bases from V and 5 bases from J; bases unmatched to any gene: 11. CDR3 sequence reads: CASSARDSPWETQYF. In DNA form, the CDR3 reads TGTGCCAGCAGCGCACGGGACAGTCCTTGGGAGACCCAGTACTTC.

V gene TRBV27 combines with J gene TRBJ2-7; TRBD2 is a possible D gene (6 bases). CDR1 is MNHEY and CDR2 is SMNVEV in the germline V gene (reference sequence). The CDR3 length is 16 residues. The V and J ends lost 5 bases and 0 bases respectively, with 17 bases between them. The chain's CDR3 is CASSADLAASSYEQYF. The CDR3 coding sequence is TGTGCCAGCAGTGCAGATTTAGCGGCGAGCTCCTACGAGCAGTACTTC.

The chain is built from TRBV12-3 or TRBV12-4 and TRBJ1-1, with a weak D call TRBD1 (5 bases). V dropped 3 bases and J dropped 4 bases, with 9 bases sitting between them. CDR3 length: 13 residues. The DNA of the CDR3 is TGTGCCAGCAGTTTGGGGCTACGCACTGAAGCTTTCTTT. Translated, it gives CASSLGLRTEAFF.